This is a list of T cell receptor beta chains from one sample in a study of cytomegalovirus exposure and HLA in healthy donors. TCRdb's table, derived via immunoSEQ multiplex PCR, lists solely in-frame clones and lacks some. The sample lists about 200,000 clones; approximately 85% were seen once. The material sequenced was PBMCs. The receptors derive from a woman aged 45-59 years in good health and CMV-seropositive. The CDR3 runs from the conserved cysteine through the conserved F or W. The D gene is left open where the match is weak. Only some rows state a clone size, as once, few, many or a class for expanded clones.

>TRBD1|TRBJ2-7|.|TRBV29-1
CSVANQGGPYEQYF
TGCAGCGTTGCTAACCAAGGGGGCCCGTACGAGCAGTACTTC
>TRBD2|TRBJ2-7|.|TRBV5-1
CASSPPSGIVPYEQYF
TGCGCCAGCAGCCCCCCTAGCGGGATAGTTCCCTACGAGCAGTACTTC
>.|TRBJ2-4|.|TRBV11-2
CASSRNLAKNIQYF
TGTGCCAGCAGCCGTAATTTAGCCAAAAACATTCAGTACTTC
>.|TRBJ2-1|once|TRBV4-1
CASSQDPFRRGYNEQFF
TGCGCCAGCAGCCAAGATCCCTTTAGGCGGGGTTACAATGAGCAGTTCTTC
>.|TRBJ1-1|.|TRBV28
CASSLSKTGEAFF
TGTGCCAGCAGTTTATCCAAAACCGGTGAAGCTTTCTTT
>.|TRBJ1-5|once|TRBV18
CASSPGGNSQPQHF
TGTGCCAGCTCACCGGGGGGGAACAGTCAGCCCCAGCATTTT
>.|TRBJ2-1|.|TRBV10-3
CAISDFVGGPYNEQFF
TGTGCCATCAGTGACTTTGTCGGGGGGCCCTACAATGAGCAGTTCTTC
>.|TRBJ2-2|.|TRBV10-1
CASSKQGSNTGELFF
TGCGCCAGCAGTAAACAGGGATCAAACACCGGGGAGCTGTTTTTT
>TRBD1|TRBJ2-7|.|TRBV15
CATSRGGGQGIDEQYF
TGTGCCACCAGCAGAGGGGGCGGACAGGGGATTGACGAGCAGTACTTC
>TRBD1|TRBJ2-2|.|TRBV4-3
CASSQDLRDRYTGELFF
TGCGCCAGCAGCCAAGACCTCCGGGACAGGTACACCGGGGAGCTGTTTTTT
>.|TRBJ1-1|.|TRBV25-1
CASSVAGGVTEALF
TGTGCCAGCAGTGTGGCGGGTGGGGTCACTGAAGCTCTCTTT
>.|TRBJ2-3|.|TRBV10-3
CAISVVAEGTDTQYF
TGTGCCATCAGTGTGGTAGCGGAGGGCACAGATACGCAGTATTTT
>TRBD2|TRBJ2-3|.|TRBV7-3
CASSLRGLAGSTDTQYF
TGTGCCAGCAGCTTAAGGGGACTAGCGGGGAGCACAGATACGCAGTATTTT